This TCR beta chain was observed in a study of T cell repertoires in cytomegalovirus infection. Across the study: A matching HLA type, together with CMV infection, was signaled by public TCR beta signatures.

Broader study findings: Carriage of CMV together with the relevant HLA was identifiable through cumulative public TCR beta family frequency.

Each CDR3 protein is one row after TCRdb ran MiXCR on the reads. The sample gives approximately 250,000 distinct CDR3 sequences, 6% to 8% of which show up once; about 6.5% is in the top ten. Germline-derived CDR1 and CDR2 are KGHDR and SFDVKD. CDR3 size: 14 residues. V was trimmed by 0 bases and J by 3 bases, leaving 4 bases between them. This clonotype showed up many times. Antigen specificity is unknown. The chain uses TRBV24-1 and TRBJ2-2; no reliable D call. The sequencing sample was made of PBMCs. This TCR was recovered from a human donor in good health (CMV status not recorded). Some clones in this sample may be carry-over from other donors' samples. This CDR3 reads CATSDLGDTGELFF. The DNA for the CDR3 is TGTGCCACCAGTGATTTGGGAGACACCGGGGAGCTGTTTTTT.